Below, 27 T cell receptor beta chains from the same sample are listed, as sequenced in a study of T cell changes during pregnancy in multiple sclerosis. Produced via immunoSEQ multiplex PCR; TCRdb's table is partial and in-frame only. The data hold roughly 100,000 clones, with approximately 91% observed a single time. Sequences were derived from peripheral blood, sampled after pregnancy. The receptor set was obtained from a female donor with multiple sclerosis, enrolled in a pregnancy study.

This CDR3 is CASSGIADSRTDTQYF. In DNA form, the CDR3 reads TGTGCCAGCAGTGGGATTGCCGACAGCCGCACAGATACGCAGTATTTT. The chain employs TRBV2 and TRBJ2-3; D may be TRBD1 (5 bases). CDR3 size: 16 residues. Per germline, CDR1 SNHLY and CDR2 FYNNEI. Trimming took off 4 bases at V and 1 base at J, with 15 bases between the two ends.

The chain combines TRBV9 with TRBJ1-2, with TRBD1 as a possible D gene (5 bases). CDR3 length equals 15 residues. Trimming stripped 3 bases from V and 1 base from J, with 13 bases between. Germline CDR1 is SGDLS and CDR2 is YYNGEE. CDR3 residues: CASSGQQVDNYGYTF. CDR3 nucleotides: TGTGCCAGCAGCGGTCAACAGGTCGATAACTATGGCTACACCTTC. Supplemented by reference TRBV9 and TRBJ1-2, the full variable domain reads DSGVTQTPKHLITATGQRVTLRCSPRSGDLSVYWYQQSLDQGLQFLIQYYNGEERAKGNILERFSAQQFPDLHSELNLSSLELGDSALYFCASSGQQVDNYGYTFGSGTRLTVV.

V is TRBV25-1 and J is TRBJ2-7; TRBD1 matches 10 bases. Germline CDR1 reads MGHDK; CDR2 reads SYGVNS. After removal of 3 bases from V and 0 bases from J, the junction contained 8 bases not matched to a gene. CDR3 length: 17 amino acids. CDR3 residues: CASSETGQGFYSYEQYF. DNA of the CDR3: TGTGCCAGCAGTGAGACGGGACAGGGGTTTTACTCCTACGAGCAGTACTTC.

This chain links TRBV19 with TRBJ1-2; the match to TRBD1 covers 12 bases. CDR1 is LNHDA, CDR2 SQIVND, per germline (reference sequence). The CDR3 spans 15 residues. After removal of 5 bases from V and 7 bases from J, the junction contained 8 bases not matched to a gene. The CDR3 coding sequence is TGTGCCAGTAGTTTTCCGGGACAGGGGGCTTTTGGCTACACCTTC. This translates into CASSFPGQGAFGYTF. The variable domain in full, completed from reference TRBV19 and TRBJ1-2, reads DGGITQSPKYLFRKEGQNVTLSCEQNLNHDAMYWYRQDPGQGLRLIYYSQIVNDFQKGDIAEGYSVSREKKESFPLTVTSAQKNPTAFYLCASSFPGQGAFGYTFGSGTRLTVV.

The V and J genes are TRBV11-1 and TRBJ2-7; D is unresolved. V was pared by 1 base and J by 8 bases, with 6 bases between. The CDR3 spans 11 residues. Germline CDR1 and CDR2: SGHAT and FQDESV (reference sequence). The CDR3: CASSLVNKQYF. CDR3 DNA sequence: TGTGCCAGCAGCTTAGTGAACAAGCAGTACTTC.

In nucleotides, the CDR3 is TGTGCCAGCGGACTCATGAACACTGAAGCTTTCTTT. Translating it yields CASGLMNTEAFF. The chain is built from TRBV7-9 and TRBJ1-1; D gene uncertain. Germline V gene data show CDR1 as SEHNR and CDR2 as FQNEAQ (reference sequence). The CDR3 has 12 residues. With 8 bases removed from V and 0 bases from J, the gap between germline ends came to 7 bases.

V and J are TRBV6-1 and TRBJ2-7, with a weak D call TRBD2 (6 bases). Germline V lookup: CDR1 MNHNS, CDR2 SASEGT. V lost 4 bases and J 3 bases, leaving 16 bases between the germline ends. The CDR3 loop spans 15 amino acids. This CDR3 is CASSAGGGVNYEQYF. CDR3 nucleotide sequence: TGTGCCAGCAGTGCTGGTGGAGGGGTGAACTACGAGCAGTACTTC.

This clone was seen more than once but under ten times. The chain couples TRBV6-1 to TRBJ1-5; TRBD1 is a possible D gene (5 bases). This CDR3 contains 14 residues. Trimming took 6 bases from V and 8 from J, leaving 17 bases between them. CDR1 MNHNS and CDR2 SASEGT come from the germline V gene. CDR3: CASSLGLSMEPQHF. The CDR3 DNA sequence: TGTGCCAGCAGCCTGGGACTCTCAATGGAGCCCCAGCATTTT.

This clone occurred once. The chain couples TRBV13 to TRBJ2-2; D uncertain. CDR1 is PRHDT, CDR2 FYEKMQ, per germline (reference sequence). The ends were cut back, 4 bases at V and 4 bases at J, with 7 bases in the middle. The CDR3 length is 13 residues. This CDR3 is CASSSRLTGELFF. CDR3 nucleotides: TGTGCCAGCAGCTCTCGTCTCACCGGGGAGCTGTTTTTT.

This chain joins TRBV27 and TRBJ1-4; maybe TRBD1 (5 bases). Germline CDR1 reads MNHEY; CDR2 reads SMNVEV (reference sequence). This CDR3 region has 13 residues. The germline V and J ends were trimmed by 4 bases and 7 bases, with 10 bases remaining between them. CDR3 loop: CASSSYGGEKLFF. The CDR3 DNA reads TGTGCCAGCAGTTCGTACGGGGGTGAAAAACTGTTTTTT.

The chain uses TRBV10-3 and TRBJ2-1; TRBD1 aligns across 7 bases. V shed 7 bases, J shed 0 bases, and the junction held 3 bases outside the gene matches. Germline V lookup: CDR1 ENHRY, CDR2 SYGVKD. The CDR3 is made up of 14 amino acids. The CDR3 sequence is CAIMDRSSYNEQFF. For the CDR3, the DNA is TGTGCCATCATGGACAGGAGCTCCTACAATGAGCAGTTCTTC.

This chain links TRBV7-2 with TRBJ1-6; TRBD1 matches 9 bases. CDR1 is SGHTA and CDR2 is FQGNSA in the germline V gene. The CDR3 contains 16 residues. V lost 5 bases and J lost 0; bases outside the gene matches: 2. The CDR3 sequence: CASSADRGSYNSPLHF. The CDR3 DNA reads TGTGCCAGCAGCGCGGACAGGGGCTCCTATAATTCACCCCTCCACTTT. Combining the CDR3 with reference TRBV7-2 and TRBJ1-6 gives the whole variable domain GAGVSQSPSNKVTEKGKDVELRCDPISGHTALYWYRQSLGQGLEFLIYFQGNSAPDKSGLPSDRFSAERTGGSVSTLTIQRTQQEDSAVYLCASSADRGSYNSPLHFGNGTRLTVT.

The rearrangement links TRBV6-1 to TRBJ2-4; tentatively, D is TRBD2 (6 bases). The CDR3 loop spans 15 amino acids. Germline V gives CDR1 MNHNS, CDR2 SASEGT. Trimming took off 3 bases at V and 9 bases at J, with 18 bases between the two ends. CDR3 loop: CASSDAFGGISIQYF. In nucleotides, the CDR3 is TGTGCCAGCAGTGACGCTTTCGGGGGTATATCCATTCAGTACTTC.

CDR3 residues: CASSPGGPTEAFF. CDR3 sequence (DNA): TGTGCCAGCAGCCCCGGCGGTCCCACTGAAGCTTTCTTT. The V gene is TRBV7-3, the J gene TRBJ1-1; D ambiguous. CDR3 length equals 13 residues. V lost 5 bases to trimming and J lost 4 bases, with 11 bases between them. Germline CDR1 and CDR2: SGHTA and FQGTGA.

The rearrangement joins TRBV4-1 to TRBJ1-3; no definite D call. Looked up from germline, CDR1 is MGHRA and CDR2 is YSYEKL. This CDR3 has 15 amino acids. Trimming pared 1 base from V and 2 bases from J, leaving 9 bases between. This chain's CDR3 is CASSQGSQAGNTIYF. The CDR3 bases are TGCGCCAGCAGCCAAGGTAGTCAGGCTGGAAACACCATATATTTT.

The chain uses TRBV27 and TRBJ1-2; 11 positions match TRBD1. Trimming took 5 bases from V and 6 from J; bases not matched to a gene: 8. CDR1 and CDR2 (germline): MNHEY, SMNVEV (reference sequence). There are 15 residues in the CDR3. The CDR3 protein is CASSPDRGHMNGYTF. CDR3 in DNA: TGTGCCAGCAGTCCGGACAGGGGGCATATGAATGGCTACACCTTC.

The chain is built from TRBV11-2 and TRBJ1-1; TRBD1 might be the D (5 bases). The CDR3 spans 15 residues. Germline V gene data show CDR1 as SGHAT and CDR2 as FQNNGV. The V end was cut by 5 bases, the J end by 4 bases, with 17 bases between. CDR3 loop: CASSREPARGTEAFF. The CDR3 DNA sequence: TGTGCCAGCAGCAGAGAACCGGCTAGGGGCACTGAAGCTTTCTTT.

The CDR3 loop reads CASTPHRASIDTEAFF. The CDR3 bases are TGTGCCAGCACCCCACACAGGGCCTCGATTGACACTGAAGCTTTCTTT. The chain employs TRBV7-8 and TRBJ1-1, with D perhaps matching TRBD1 (6 bases). The CDR3 has 16 residues. V was clipped by 7 bases and J by 3 bases, with 21 bases between them. The germline gives CDR1 SGHVS, CDR2 FQNEAQ.

The table lists this clone with a few counts. The rearrangement links TRBV9 to TRBJ2-2; tentatively, D is TRBD1 (5 bases). The CDR3 consists of 15 residues. The V gene's germline CDR1 is SGDLS and CDR2 YYNGEE. V was clipped by 4 bases and J by 1 base, with 11 bases between them. CDR3 bases: TGTGCCAGCAGCACCACAGGAATGAACACCGGGGAGCTGTTTTTT. The encoded protein is CASSTTGMNTGELFF.

This chain joins TRBV9 and TRBJ2-3; TRBD1 matches at 7 bases. The germline V gene encodes CDR1 SGDLS and CDR2 YYNGEE. The length of the CDR3 is 15 residues. V gave up 0 bases and J gave up 2 bases; unmatched junction bases: 3. In DNA form, the CDR3 reads TGTGCCAGCAGCGTAGTGGGACAGCACACAGATACGCAGTATTTT. Translated: CASSVVGQHTDTQYF.

V is TRBV11-2 and J is TRBJ1-1; possibly TRBD1 for D (5 bases). Per the germline V gene, CDR1 is SGHAT and CDR2 is FQNNGV. The CDR3 has 16 residues. Trimming removed 5 bases from V and 7 bases from J, with 23 bases in between. The DNA for the CDR3 is TGTGCCAGCAGCCGCCCGGTGGGGACGGGGGGGAATGAAGCTTTCTTT. It codes for CASSRPVGTGGNEAFF.

The chain employs TRBV10-3 and TRBJ2-7; possibly TRBD2 for D (6 bases). This CDR3 has 14 residues. V was shortened by 6 bases and J by 2 bases, with 14 bases between the two germline ends. Germline V gene sequence: CDR1 ENHRY, CDR2 SYGVKD. The CDR3 is CAIRRFRGAYEQYF. CDR3 bases: TGTGCCATCAGAAGGTTCCGCGGGGCCTACGAGCAGTACTTC.

This clone has just one count. This sequence joins TRBV6-1 and TRBJ1-2, with TRBD1 identical over 9 bases. CDR3 size: 14 residues. The J segment lost 4 bases and the V segment lost 6 bases, leaving 6 bases of the junction unmatched. Germline V CDR1 and CDR2: MNHNS, SASEGT. The CDR3 protein is CASRGTGTGYGYTF. The CDR3 DNA is TGTGCCAGCAGGGGGACAGGGACTGGCTATGGCTACACCTTC.

V and J are TRBV4-2 and TRBJ2-6; D is ambiguous. The CDR3 contains 16 residues. The germline V and J ends were trimmed by 4 bases and 0 bases, with 10 bases remaining between them. Looked up from germline, CDR1 is LGHNA and CDR2 is YNFKEQ. The CDR3 loop reads CASSPLLTSGANVLTF. Written as DNA, the CDR3 is TGTGCCAGCAGCCCACTGTTAACCTCTGGGGCCAACGTCCTGACTTTC.

The chain combines TRBV18 with TRBJ1-2, with 7 positions matching TRBD1. The CDR3 sequence is 16 residues long. J lost 3 bases, V lost 3 bases, and 10 bases had no gene match. CDR1 and CDR2 (germline): KGHSH, LQKENI. CDR3 amino acids: CASSPYSDRIDYGYTF. As DNA, the CDR3 is TGTGCCAGCTCACCTTACTCGGACAGGATTGACTATGGCTACACCTTC.

This chain connects TRBV9 to TRBJ1-1; D ambiguous. The V gene's germline CDR1 is SGDLS and CDR2 YYNGEE. The ends were cut back, 2 bases at V and 7 bases at J, with 12 bases in the middle. This CDR3 spans 13 amino acids. The CDR3 coding sequence is TGTGCCAGCAGCGTTAATACCCGCAGTGAAGCTTTCTTT. It specifies CASSVNTRSEAFF.

The rearrangement joins TRBV4-2 to TRBJ2-5, with a possible D match to TRBD1 (6 bases). Germline CDR1 reads LGHNA; CDR2 reads YNFKEQ. Trimming removed 0 bases from V and 6 bases from J, with 11 bases in between. This CDR3 is built from 14 residues. Here the CDR3 reads CASSQDLGAKTQYF. For the CDR3, the DNA is TGTGCCAGCAGCCAAGATCTGGGGGCAAAGACCCAGTACTTC.